Listed below are T cell receptor beta chains from one sample, sequenced in a study of T cell responses to AZD1222 COVID-19 vaccine. Here immunoSEQ multiplex PCR was the method, and the copy in TCRdb shows in-frame clones only, minus some. The sample has roughly 170,000 clones, just over 90% seen once; the top ten hold roughly 2.8%. The source was peripheral blood, collected on day 0 of AZD1222 vaccination. The origin of the receptors is an adult in good health. Each CDR3 is given with its conserved first and last residue. A D gene is named only where the DNA matches it firmly. Expanded clones are given a class, and other clones once, few, many or no size at all.

clone_size,v_call,d_call,j_call,cdr3_aa,cdr3_nt
NA,TRBV30,NA,TRBJ1-6,CAWSVRGSPLHF,TGTGCCTGGAGTGTAAGGGGATCACCCCTCCACTTT
once,TRBV9,TRBD1,TRBJ2-3,CASSVVQGADTQYF,TGTGCCAGCAGCGTAGTACAGGGGGCAGATACGCAGTATTTT
NA,TRBV5-1,NA,TRBJ1-2,CASSAITVSYGYTF,TGCGCCAGCAGCGCCATCACAGTTAGCTATGGCTACACCTTC
NA,TRBV19,NA,TRBJ2-7,CASSISVQAYEQYF,TGTGCCAGTAGTATTTCAGTACAAGCCTACGAGCAGTACTTC
NA,TRBV5-1,TRBD1,TRBJ2-7,CASSLTQGAYEQYF,TGCGCCAGCAGCTTGACACAGGGGGCCTACGAGCAGTACTTC
NA,TRBV6-2/TRBV6-3,NA,TRBJ1-1,CASSYVGTLRGEAFF,TGTGCCAGCAGTTACGTGGGCACGCTCCGAGGTGAAGCTTTCTTT
NA,TRBV4-3,TRBD1,TRBJ1-6,CASSQDRGSRTPLHF,TGCGCCAGCAGCCAGGACAGGGGATCCCGGACACCCCTCCACTTT
NA,TRBV7-2,NA,TRBJ2-3,CASSSRQGGPDTQYF,TGTGCCAGCAGCTCCCGACAGGGAGGCCCAGATACGCAGTATTTT
NA,TRBV19,TRBD1,TRBJ1-1,CAGTGVGNTEAFF,TGTGCCGGTACAGGGGTGGGGAACACTGAAGCTTTCTTT
NA,TRBV10-3,NA,TRBJ1-5,CATGEGPQHF,TGTGCCACCGGGGAGGGGCCCCAGCATTTT
NA,TRBV5-6,NA,TRBJ1-1,CASSLEAEYEAFF,TGTGCCAGCAGCTTGGAGGCTGAGTATGAAGCTTTCTTT
NA,TRBV4-2,TRBD1,TRBJ1-2,CASSQALDRVLGYTF,TGTGCCAGCAGCCAAGCCCTGGACAGGGTACTCGGCTACACCTTC
NA,TRBV5-6,TRBD1,TRBJ1-4,CASSLWDRGGKLFF,TGTGCCAGCAGCTTATGGGACAGGGGAGGAAAACTGTTTTTT
NA,TRBV6-2/TRBV6-3,NA,TRBJ1-5,CASSWTVSNQPQHF,TGTGCCAGCAGTTGGACAGTTAGCAATCAGCCCCAGCATTTT
NA,TRBV7-6,TRBD1,TRBJ1-3,CASSLQTGTGSSGNTIYF,TGTGCCAGCAGCTTACAAACGGGGACAGGGAGCTCTGGAAACACCATATATTTT
NA,TRBV3-1/TRBV3-2,NA,TRBJ1-5,CASSQAEGRPQHF,TGTGCCAGCAGCCAAGCTGAAGGGAGGCCCCAGCATTTT
NA,TRBV7-9,TRBD1,TRBJ1-2,CASSPRAGQGVNYGYTF,TGTGCCAGCAGCCCCCGAGCGGGGCAGGGGGTTAACTATGGCTACACCTTC
NA,TRBV5-6,NA,TRBJ1-1,CASSQNTGYRVNTEAFF,TGTGCCAGCAGCCAAAACACGGGGTACCGGGTGAACACTGAAGCTTTCTTT
NA,TRBV7-6,NA,TRBJ2-7,CASSPRRMFPPEQYF,TGTGCCAGCAGCCCGCGCCGGATGTTCCCTCCCGAGCAGTACTTC
NA,TRBV2,TRBD2,TRBJ2-3,CASSEAVASGADTQYF,TGTGCCAGCAGTGAAGCGGTTGCTAGCGGGGCTGATACGCAGTATTTT
NA,TRBV7-2,NA,TRBJ1-1,CASSNKGGTEAFF,TGTGCCAGCAGCAACAAGGGGGGAACTGAAGCTTTCTTT
NA,TRBV19,NA,TRBJ1-2,CASSPPFGGYTF,TGTGCCAGTAGTCCCCCCTTTGGCGGCTACACCTTC
NA,TRBV6-5,NA,TRBJ1-5,CASKPAGGVGQPQHF,TGTGCCAGCAAGCCCGCGGGCGGGGTAGGTCAGCCCCAGCATTTT
NA,TRBV19,NA,TRBJ1-2,CASSIVDSNYGYTF,TGTGCCAGTAGTATAGTTGACAGCAACTATGGCTACACCTTC
NA,TRBV6-2/TRBV6-3,NA,TRBJ1-1,CASSYQRRSTEAFF,TGTGCCAGCAGTTATCAACGCCGCAGCACTGAAGCTTTCTTT
NA,TRBV9,NA,TRBJ1-4,CASSVPGTNEKLFF,TGTGCCAGCAGCGTACCTGGAACTAATGAAAAACTGTTTTTT
NA,TRBV6-5,NA,TRBJ1-2,CASSTDRMFNYGYTF,TGTGCCAGCAGTACCGACAGAATGTTTAACTATGGCTACACCTTC
NA,TRBV7-3,NA,TRBJ2-1,CASSLIGGGGEQFF,TGTGCCAGCAGCTTAATCGGGGGAGGAGGAGAGCAGTTCTTC
NA,TRBV2,TRBD1,TRBJ1-2,CASSGGTGTYGYTF,TGTGCCAGCAGTGGGGGGACAGGGACGTATGGCTACACCTTC
NA,TRBV6-5,NA,TRBJ1-1,CASSYSISREAFF,TGTGCCAGCAGTTACTCGATTTCCAGGGAAGCTTTCTTT
NA,TRBV4-2,TRBD2,TRBJ2-1,CASSQDWTSGGDEQFF,TGTGCCAGCAGCCAAGATTGGACTAGCGGGGGGGATGAGCAGTTCTTC